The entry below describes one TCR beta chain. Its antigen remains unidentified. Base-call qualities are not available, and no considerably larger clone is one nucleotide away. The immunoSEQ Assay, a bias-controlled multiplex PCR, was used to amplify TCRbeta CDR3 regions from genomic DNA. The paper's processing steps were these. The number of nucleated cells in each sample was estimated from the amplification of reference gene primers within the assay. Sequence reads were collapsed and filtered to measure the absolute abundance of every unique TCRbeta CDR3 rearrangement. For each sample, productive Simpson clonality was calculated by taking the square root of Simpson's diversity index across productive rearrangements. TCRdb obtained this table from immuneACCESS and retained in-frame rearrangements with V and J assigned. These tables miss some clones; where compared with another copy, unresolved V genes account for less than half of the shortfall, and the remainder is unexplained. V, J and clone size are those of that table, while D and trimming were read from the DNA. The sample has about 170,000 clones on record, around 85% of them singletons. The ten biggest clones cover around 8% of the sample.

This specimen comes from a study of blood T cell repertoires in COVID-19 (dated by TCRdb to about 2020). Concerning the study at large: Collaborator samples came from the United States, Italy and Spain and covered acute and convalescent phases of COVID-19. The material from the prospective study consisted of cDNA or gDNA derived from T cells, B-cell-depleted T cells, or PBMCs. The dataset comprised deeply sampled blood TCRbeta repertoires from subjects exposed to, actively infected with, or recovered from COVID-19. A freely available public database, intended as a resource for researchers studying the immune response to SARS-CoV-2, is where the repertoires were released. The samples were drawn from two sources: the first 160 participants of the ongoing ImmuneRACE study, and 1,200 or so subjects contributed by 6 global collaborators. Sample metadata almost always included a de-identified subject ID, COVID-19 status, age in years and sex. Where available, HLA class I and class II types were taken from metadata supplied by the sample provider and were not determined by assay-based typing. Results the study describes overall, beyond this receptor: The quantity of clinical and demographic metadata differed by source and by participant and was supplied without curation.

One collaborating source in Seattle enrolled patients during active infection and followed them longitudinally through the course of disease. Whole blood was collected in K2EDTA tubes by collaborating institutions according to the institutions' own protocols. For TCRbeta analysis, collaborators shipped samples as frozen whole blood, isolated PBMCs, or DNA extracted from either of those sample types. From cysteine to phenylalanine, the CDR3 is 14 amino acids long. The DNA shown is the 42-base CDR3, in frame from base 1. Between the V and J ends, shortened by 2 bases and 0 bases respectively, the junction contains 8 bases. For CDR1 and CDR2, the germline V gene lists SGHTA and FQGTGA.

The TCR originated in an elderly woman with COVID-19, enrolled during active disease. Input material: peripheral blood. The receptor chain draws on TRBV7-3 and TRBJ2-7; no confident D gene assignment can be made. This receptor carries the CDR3 CASSLGPGSYEQYF. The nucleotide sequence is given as TGTGCCAGCAGCTTAGGTCCGGGCTCCTACGAGCAGTACTTC.